This T cell receptor beta chain emerged from a study of cytomegalovirus exposure and HLA in healthy donors. CDR1 is SGHRS, CDR2 YFSETQ, per germline. The CDR3 is 16 amino acids. Deletions cut 1 base from V and 2 bases from J, with 16 bases between. This PCR relied on a set of 60 Vbeta primers and 13 Jbeta primers. The method was immunoSEQ multiplex PCR; TCRdb's version includes in-frame clones alone and lacks a portion of them. The sample has roughly 100,000 clones; approximately 66% are singletons. The specimen was PBMCs. J is TRBJ2-7 and V is TRBV5-1, with unresolved D. This TCR was recovered from a woman between 50 and 59 years old in good health and CMV-seronegative. CDR3 region: CASSLTAPELTYEQYF. In nucleotides, the CDR3 is TGCGCCAGCAGCTTGACAGCCCCCGAACTGACCTACGAGCAGTACTTC. The variable domain in full, completed from reference TRBV5-1 and TRBJ2-7, reads KAGVTQTPRYLIKTRGQQVTLSCSPISGHRSVSWYQQTPGQGLQFLFEYFSETQRNKGNFPGRFSGRQFSNSRSEMNVSTLELGDSALYLCASSLTAPELTYEQYFGPGTRLTVT.